These 26 T cell receptor beta chains originate from one sample sequenced in a study of CD8 T cells in ankylosing spondylitis. Overall study findings and caveats: Apparently characteristic of ankylosing spondylitis blood was a TCR beta motif (eight highly homologous variants).

These receptors have no identified antigens. TCRdb fed the 5' RACE reads into MiXCR, producing one record per CDR3 protein. The sample lists about 700,000 distinct CDR3 sequences; roughly 19% were seen once. The sequencing input was blood, either unsorted or a sorted T cell fraction (not recorded which). Source of these receptors: a male donor with ankylosing spondylitis.

This clonotype was seen a handful of times. The rearrangement joins TRBV7-3 to TRBJ2-7; TRBD2 agrees at 7 bases. Germline V lookup: CDR1 SGHTA, CDR2 FQGTGA. The ends lost 9 bases at V and 4 bases at J; junction bases unmatched: 12. The CDR3 covers 14 residues. The CDR3 spells CARGGSPASYEQYF. CDR3 DNA: TGTGCCAGGGGGGGGTCCCCCGCGTCGTACGAGCAGTACTTC. The complete variable domain, with remaining parts taken from reference TRBV7-3 and TRBJ2-7, reads GAGVSQTPSNKVTEKGKYVELRCDPISGHTALYWYRQSLGQGPEFLIYFQGTGAADDSGLPNDRFFAVRPEGSVSTLKIQRTERGDSAVYLCARGGSPASYEQYFGPGTRLTVT.

This clonotype was found a few times. This chain uses TRBV28 with TRBJ2-6; TRBD1 matches 9 bases. This CDR3 is 20 amino acids long. Germline-derived CDR1 and CDR2 are MDHEN and SYDVKM. Germline trimming cut 2 bases from V and 0 bases from J; bases unmatched to any gene: 11. The DNA of the CDR3 is TGTGCCAGCAGTTTAGGTTGGCGGGGACAGGGAGACTCTGGGGCCAACGTCCTGACTTTC. Translating gives CASSLGWRGQGDSGANVLTF. Using reference TRBV28 and TRBJ2-6 for the parts outside the CDR3, the full variable domain is DVKVTQSSRYLVKRTGEKVFLECVQDMDHENMFWYRQDPGLGLRLIYFSYDVKMKEKGDIPEGYSVSREKKERFSLILESASTNQTSMYLCASSLGWRGQGDSGANVLTFGAGSRLTVL.

This clonotype was recorded a few times. The J gene is TRBJ2-1, the V gene TRBV6-1; 9 bases map to TRBD1. The V gene's germline CDR1 is MNHNS and CDR2 SASEGT. The CDR3 is 17 amino acids. The ends lost 6 bases at V and 0 bases at J; junction bases unmatched: 9. CDR3 in DNA: TGTGCCAGCAGCCGCACCGGGACAGGGATCTCCTACAATGAGCAGTTCTTC. It translates to CASSRTGTGISYNEQFF.

The chain employs TRBV7-2 and TRBJ2-7; D gene unclear. Germline lookup yields CDR1 SGHTA and CDR2 FQGNSA. The length of the CDR3 is 14 residues. V was shortened by 5 bases and J by 0 bases, with 11 bases between the two germline ends. For the CDR3, the DNA is TGTGCCAGCAGCACCGGAGCCTACTCCTACGAGCAGTACTTC. Its translation is CASSTGAYSYEQYF.

Only a few counts were recorded for this clonotype. V gene TRBV7-9 combines with J gene TRBJ1-2, with TRBD1 matching over 9 bases. The CDR3 contains 14 residues. Germline CDR1 is SEHNR and CDR2 is FQNEAQ (reference sequence). With 2 bases clipped from V and 5 bases from J, the junction kept 3 bases outside the gene matches. The CDR3 DNA follows: TGTGCCAGCAGCTTAACCGGGACAGGGTATGGCTACACCTTC. Translating it yields CASSLTGTGYGYTF.

The chain uses TRBV12-3 or TRBV12-4 and TRBJ2-6, with 10 bases fitting TRBD1. J was trimmed by 0 bases and V by 5 bases; bases with no gene match: 7. The CDR3 is 18 residues long. The CDR3 DNA reads as TGTGCCAGCAGTCTCCCCCGGGACAGGGGCTCTGGGGCCAACGTCCTGACTTTC. This translates into CASSLPRDRGSGANVLTF.

The sample holds a few counts of this clonotype. The rearrangement links TRBV29-1 to TRBJ2-5; D ambiguous. Deletions cut 3 bases from V and 6 bases from J, with 17 bases between. From germline, CDR1 is SQVTM and CDR2 ANQGSEA. This CDR3 contains 14 residues. This CDR3 reads CSVDLTRTMQTQYF. The CDR3 region has the DNA TGCAGCGTTGACTTGACCCGAACCATGCAGACCCAGTACTTC.

In this sample, this clonotype turned up a few times. The gene calls are TRBV29-1 and TRBJ2-6; D not resolved. Between the trimmed V and J ends, which lost 5 bases and 4 bases, there was a span of 9 bases. Germline CDR1 reads SQVTM; CDR2 reads ANQGSEA. The CDR3 loop spans 13 amino acids. The CDR3 loop reads CSVKEHGANVLTF. Here the CDR3 DNA reads TGCAGCGTTAAGGAGCACGGGGCCAACGTCCTGACTTTC.

This chain links TRBV28 with TRBJ1-2; possible D gene TRBD1, 6 bases. From germline, CDR1 is MDHEN and CDR2 SYDVKM. The CDR3 runs 15 residues. With 1 base removed from V and 2 bases from J, the gap between germline ends came to 11 bases. The CDR3 spells CASSLSRGGNYGYTF. The CDR3 DNA reads TGTGCCAGCAGTTTATCCAGGGGCGGCAACTATGGCTACACCTTC.

This clonotype was found a few times. The chain couples TRBV6-5 to TRBJ2-7, with D hard to call. In germline, CDR1 is MNHEY, CDR2 SVGAGI. CDR3 size: 16 residues. V was clipped by 2 bases and J by 2 bases, with 16 bases between them. CDR3 amino acids: CASSYQKDRTPYEQYF. In nucleotides, the CDR3 is TGTGCCAGCAGTTACCAAAAGGACCGGACCCCCTACGAGCAGTACTTC.

A word on this clonotype: This may be a read error, as it is one base from a much larger clone. The chain recombines TRBV5-1 with TRBJ1-1; D is ambiguous. Germline V CDR1 and CDR2: SGHRS, YFSETQ. Trimming cost V 3 bases and J 1 base, with 7 bases left between them. CDR3 length equals 13 residues. In DNA form, the CDR3 reads TGCGCCAGCAGCTCTGACCCGAACACTGAAGCTTTCTTT. Translation gives CASSSDPNTEAFF.

Many counts were recorded for this clonotype. V and J are TRBV4-3 and TRBJ1-2, with 7 bases lining up with TRBD1. Germline V lookup: CDR1 LGHNA, CDR2 YSLEER. Trimming took 4 bases from V and 10 from J; bases not matched to a gene: 12. CDR3 size: 14 residues. CDR3 loop: CASSPGTVSSDYTF. The CDR3 coding sequence is TGCGCCAGCAGCCCGGGGACAGTCAGTTCTGACTACACCTTC.

This clonotype was found a few times. The chain recombines TRBV27 with TRBJ2-5; 7 positions match TRBD1. This CDR3 has 15 amino acids. Germline V lookup: CDR1 MNHEY, CDR2 SMNVEV (reference sequence). J gave up 5 bases and V 1 base, and 7 bases lay outside the gene matches. The CDR3 DNA reads as TGTGCCAGCAGTTTATTGGGGACAGCTGGGGAGACCCAGTACTTC. It encodes CASSLLGTAGETQYF.

The rearrangement links TRBV7-2 to TRBJ2-2; 11 positions agree with TRBD2. The CDR3 totals 16 residues. Per the germline V gene, CDR1 is SGHTA and CDR2 is FQGNSA. V gave up 5 bases and J gave up 4 bases; unmatched junction bases: 6. Here the CDR3 reads CASSPSSGRTTGELFF. CDR3 sequence (DNA): TGTGCCAGCAGCCCTTCTAGCGGGAGGACCACCGGGGAGCTGTTTTTT.

Only a few counts were recorded for this clonotype. The gene calls are TRBV11-2 and TRBJ1-2; tentatively, D is TRBD1 (5 bases). Per the germline V gene, CDR1 is SGHAT and CDR2 is FQNNGV. The CDR3 has 17 amino acids. The V end was cut by 1 base, the J end by 0 bases, with 15 bases between. CDR3 protein: CASSLGSGPQANYGYTF. Here the CDR3 DNA reads TGTGCCAGCAGCTTAGGGTCGGGACCCCAAGCTAACTATGGCTACACCTTC. The full variable domain, rest sourced from reference TRBV11-2 and TRBJ1-2, is EAGVAQSPRYKIIEKRQSVAFWCNPISGHATLYWYQQILGQGPKLLIQFQNNGVVDDSQLPKDRFSAERLKGVDSTLKIQPAKLEDSAVYLCASSLGSGPQANYGYTFGSGTRLTVV.

The J gene is TRBJ1-2, the V gene TRBV7-2; possible D gene TRBD1, 6 bases. V lost 5 bases to trimming and J lost 4 bases, with 17 bases between them. Germline assignment: CDR1 SGHTA and CDR2 FQGNSA. This CDR3 region has 15 residues. The CDR3 is CASSPRTAGIYGYTF. For the CDR3, the DNA is TGTGCCAGCAGCCCCCGGACAGCAGGCATCTATGGCTACACCTTC.

The chain recombines TRBV2 with TRBJ2-2; a weak D match, TRBD1 (5 bases). The CDR3 sequence is 14 residues long. Trimming removed 7 bases from V and 4 bases from J, with 13 bases in between. Germline lookup yields CDR1 SNHLY and CDR2 FYNNEI. CDR3 in amino acids: CASKGLSGTGELFF. CDR3 DNA sequence: TGTGCCAGCAAGGGGCTGAGTGGCACCGGGGAGCTGTTTTTT.

This clonotype occurred a few times. This sequence joins TRBV7-9 and TRBJ2-1; TRBD2 aligns across 7 bases. Germline-derived CDR1 and CDR2 are SEHNR and FQNEAQ (reference sequence). V lost 6 bases, J lost 0 bases, and 5 bases stayed unmatched. CDR3 size: 15 residues. CDR3 in amino acids: CASSSTSSSYNEQFF. CDR3 bases: TGTGCCAGCAGTTCGACTAGCAGCTCCTACAATGAGCAGTTCTTC.

The chain recombines TRBV18 with TRBJ1-2, with 8 bases that match TRBD1. The V and J ends lost 1 base and 7 bases, in that order; junction bases with no gene match: 8. Germline CDR1 reads KGHSH; CDR2 reads LQKENI. The CDR3 covers 15 residues. CDR3 in amino acids: CASSPQDGQGSGYTF. CDR3 in DNA: TGTGCCAGCTCACCACAGGACGGACAGGGAAGTGGCTACACCTTC. The full variable domain, its missing parts supplied by reference TRBV18 and TRBJ1-2, is NAGVMQNPRHLVRRRGQEARLRCSPMKGHSHVYWYRQLPEEGLKFMVYLQKENIIDESGMPKERFSAEFPKEGPSILRIQQVVRGDSAAYFCASSPQDGQGSGYTFGSGTRLTVV.

This clonotype has only a few counts. The gene calls are TRBV20-1 and TRBJ1-2, with D perhaps matching TRBD1 (6 bases). V was trimmed by 5 bases and J by 6 bases, leaving 16 bases between them. Germline loops: CDR1 DFQATT, CDR2 SNEGSKA (reference sequence). The CDR3 consists of 13 residues. CDR3 in amino acids: CSAPRMGAHGYTF. Written as DNA, the CDR3 is TGCAGTGCTCCCCGGATGGGGGCGCATGGCTACACCTTC.

Many counts were recorded for this clonotype. The chain couples TRBV12-3 or TRBV12-4 to TRBJ2-3; D perhaps matches TRBD1 (5 bases). Between the trimmed V and J ends, which lost 7 bases and 0 bases, there was a span of 14 bases. This CDR3 comprises 15 residues. CDR3 sequence reads: CASTKQVASTDTQYF. CDR3 DNA sequence: TGTGCCAGCACCAAACAGGTGGCTAGCACAGATACGCAGTATTTT.

The V call is TRBV3-1, the J call TRBJ1-1; TRBD1 aligns across 7 bases. Trimming at V came to 0 bases and at J to 1 base, leaving 8 bases not matched to a gene. The germline CDR1 and CDR2 sequences are LGHDT and YNNKEL (reference sequence). The CDR3 totals 17 residues. This CDR3 reads CASSQETGKLGNTEAFF. The CDR3, as DNA: TGTGCCAGCAGCCAAGAGACAGGGAAGTTGGGGAACACTGAAGCTTTCTTT.

This clonotype appeared a few times. The V gene is TRBV5-4, the J gene TRBJ1-2; TRBD1 might be the D (6 bases). CDR3 length: 13 amino acids. Germline CDR1 SGHNT, CDR2 YYREEE (reference sequence). V lost 4 bases to trimming and J lost 5 bases, with 12 bases between them. The CDR3 region is CASSRDISYGYTF. CDR3 sequence (DNA): TGTGCCAGCAGCCGGGACATTTCTTATGGCTACACCTTC.

The chain combines TRBV13 with TRBJ2-7, with D tentatively TRBD1 or TRBD2 (6 bases each). V lost 1 base and J 1 base, leaving 14 bases between the germline ends. Germline V CDR1 and CDR2: PRHDT, FYEKMQ (reference sequence). This CDR3 has 16 residues. The CDR3 DNA reads TGTGCCAGCAGCTTAGAAGCCGGGGGCCGTTCCTACGAGCAGTACTTC. Protein product: CASSLEAGGRSYEQYF.

The sample holds a few counts of this clonotype. This chain connects TRBV7-9 to TRBJ2-5; the D gene is possibly TRBD1 (6 bases). The CDR3 spans 16 residues. The V gene lost 2 bases and the J gene lost 1 base, with 14 bases spanning the gap. Per the germline V gene, CDR1 is SEHNR and CDR2 is FQNEAQ (reference sequence). The CDR3 region has the DNA TGTGCCAGCAGCTTAAGGGCAGGGGCCGCCCAAGAGACCCAGTACTTC. It is translated as CASSLRAGAAQETQYF.

This clonotype came up a few times. J is TRBJ1-1 and V is TRBV7-8; possibly TRBD1 for D (6 bases). Per germline, CDR1 SGHVS and CDR2 FQNEAQ. The CDR3 is made up of 17 amino acids. Between the trimmed V and J ends, which lost 2 bases and 1 base, there was a span of 17 bases. The CDR3 DNA sequence: TGTGCCAGCAGCTTAATGGGATGGGGGGCCCAGAACACTGAAGCTTTCTTT. It translates to CASSLMGWGAQNTEAFF.